One and the same sample provided the 17 T cell receptor beta chains below, sequenced in a study of cytotoxic CD8 clonotypes in ibrutinib-treated CLL. The table came from immunoSEQ multiplex PCR; TCRdb's copy has only in-frame clones and leaves some out. The table has 110,000 to 150,000 clones, approximately 80% seen once; the top ten hold approximately 5.1%. This material consisted of PBMCs, taken after 24 months of ibrutinib treatment. Every receptor here comes from a human donor with chronic lymphocytic leukemia.

J is TRBJ2-1 and V is TRBV7-3, with TRBD2 matching over 7 bases. The CDR3 has 16 amino acids. Germline CDR1 and CDR2: SGHTA and FQGTGA. The ends lost 0 bases at V and 1 base at J; junction bases unmatched: 3. The CDR3 sequence is CASSLTGGSSYNEQFF. DNA for the CDR3: TGTGCCAGCAGCTTAACGGGCGGGAGTTCCTACAATGAGCAGTTCTTC.

This chain uses TRBV28 with TRBJ1-2; D might be TRBD1 (6 bases). Trimming removed 8 bases at V and 4 bases at J, with 17 bases between. The CDR3 has 14 amino acids. Germline CDR1 MDHEN, CDR2 SYDVKM. The CDR3 sequence is CASHGGGFGYGYTF. The CDR3 region has the DNA TGTGCCAGCCATGGAGGGGGATTCGGCTATGGCTACACCTTC.

The chain uses TRBV28 and TRBJ2-1, with 7 bases that match TRBD1. The germline V gene has CDR1 MDHEN and CDR2 SYDVKM. The J segment lost 1 base and the V segment lost 5 bases, leaving 8 bases of the junction unmatched. CDR3 size: 16 residues. The CDR3 region has the DNA TGTGCCAGCAGTGGGCAGGGGGTAGGGTCCTACAATGAGCAGTTCTTC. Encoded protein: CASSGQGVGSYNEQFF.

The V gene is TRBV6-6, the J gene TRBJ2-7; D is perhaps TRBD1 (6 bases). The CDR3 extends over 12 amino acids. Germline V lookup: CDR1 MNHNY, CDR2 SVGAGI (reference sequence). V dropped 2 bases and J dropped 12 bases, with 14 bases sitting between them. This CDR3 reads CASSYGAGERYF. In DNA form, the CDR3 reads TGTGCCAGCAGTTACGGGGCAGGGGAAAGGTACTTC.

V and J are TRBV27 and TRBJ1-5, with TRBD1 matching 10 bases. The germline gives CDR1 MNHEY, CDR2 SMNVEV (reference sequence). Trimming removed 4 bases from V and 4 bases from J; junction bases left unmatched: 10. This CDR3 contains 17 residues. CDR3: CASSSGWGQGRNQPQHF. CDR3 coding DNA: TGTGCCAGCAGTTCCGGGTGGGGACAGGGGAGGAATCAGCCCCAGCATTTT.

This chain joins TRBV5-6 and TRBJ1-4, with no clear D. V gave up 1 base and J gave up 8 bases, with 9 bases separating them. CDR3 size: 13 residues. Germline V gives CDR1 SGHDT, CDR2 YYEEEE. CDR3 nucleotides: TGTGCCAGCAGCTTGCCCAGTGGGGAAAAACTGTTTTTT. It yields the protein CASSLPSGEKLFF.

This clone was observed once. The V gene is TRBV6-6, the J gene TRBJ2-3; D uncertain. Germline V gene lookup returns CDR1 MNHNY and CDR2 SVGAGI (reference sequence). The CDR3 totals 12 residues. V lost 4 bases, J lost 6 bases, and 8 bases lay in between. The CDR3 nucleotides read TGTGCCAGCAGTTCGGACGTGGATACGCAGTATTTT. It yields the protein CASSSDVDTQYF.

V usage is TRBV19 and J usage is TRBJ1-2; tentatively, D is TRBD1 (6 bases). CDR1 is LNHDA, CDR2 SQIVND, per germline (reference sequence). The CDR3 loop spans 20 amino acids. Here the CDR3 reads CRGSQGGLAGKGLCGDGYTF. DNA of the CDR3: TGTAGGGGGAGTCAGGGCGGCCTCGCGGGCAAGGGGCTGTGTGGGGATGGCTACACCTTC.

The CDR3 DNA sequence: TGTGCCAGCAGTGAGTCGGCAGCGTCCTACAATGAGCAGTTCTTC. It translates to CASSESAASYNEQFF. The rearrangement joins TRBV6-1 to TRBJ2-1; the D is unclear. The V end lost 3 bases, the J end lost 1 base, and 10 bases lay between the germline ends. The germline gives CDR1 MNHNS, CDR2 SASEGT. This CDR3 region has 15 residues.

The V gene is TRBV6-6, the J gene TRBJ2-2, with 9 bases matching TRBD1. The ends lost 7 bases at V and 4 bases at J; junction bases unmatched: 7. The CDR3 totals 15 residues. Germline V gives CDR1 MNHNY, CDR2 SVGAGI (reference sequence). CDR3 DNA: TGTGCCAGCACCAGACAGGGGGGCGGCACCGGGGAGCTGTTTTTT. Translated, it gives CASTRQGGGTGELFF.

V and J are TRBV6-1 and TRBJ1-2; 8 nucleotides match TRBD1. J gave up 4 bases and V 1 base, and 8 bases lay outside the gene matches. This CDR3 has 16 residues. Germline values: CDR1 MNHNS, CDR2 SASEGT. CDR3 sequence (DNA): TGTGCCAGCAGTGAAGGGGCAGGGGGCGCGGGCTATGGCTACACCTTC. Translation gives CASSEGAGGAGYGYTF.

This chain uses TRBV28 with TRBJ2-3; TRBD2 matches at 13 bases. With 3 bases clipped from V and 4 bases from J, the junction kept 7 bases outside the gene matches. Germline values: CDR1 MDHEN, CDR2 SYDVKM. The CDR3 spans 17 residues. CDR3 region: CASSFSGLAGDPDTQYF. CDR3 nucleotides: TGTGCCAGCAGTTTTAGCGGACTAGCGGGAGATCCAGATACGCAGTATTTT.

The chain is built from TRBV11-2 and TRBJ2-7; no definite D call. V lost 1 base, J lost 6 bases, and 10 bases lay in between. Germline CDR1 is SGHAT and CDR2 is FQNNGV. The CDR3 spans 13 residues. The CDR3 region has the DNA TGTGCCAGCAGCTTAGGACTCATTGCCGAGCAGTACTTC. Protein product: CASSLGLIAEQYF.

The chain carries TRBV6-5 and TRBJ2-1, with 7 bases identical to TRBD2. With V trimmed by 6 bases and J by 7 bases, 9 bases remained unmatched. This CDR3 is built from 14 residues. From germline, CDR1 is MNHEY and CDR2 SVGAGI. The chain's CDR3 is CASRWAGVGNEQFF. The CDR3 DNA follows: TGTGCCAGCAGGTGGGCGGGAGTGGGGAATGAGCAGTTCTTC.

In DNA form, the CDR3 reads TGCGCCAGCAGCCCGGGGCCCCAGGGGGCGGACACTGAAGCTTTCTTT. This codes for CASSPGPQGADTEAFF. This rearrangement joins TRBV5-1 to TRBJ1-1, with 8 nucleotides matching TRBD1. There are 16 residues in the CDR3. Germline V lookup: CDR1 SGHRS, CDR2 YFSETQ. The J segment lost 3 bases and the V segment lost 4 bases, leaving 11 bases of the junction unmatched.

This clone was seen a few times. The chain recombines TRBV5-1 with TRBJ1-1; D is undetermined. Trimming shortened V by 0 bases and J by 8 bases, and 11 bases separated the two germline ends. The CDR3 length is 13 residues. Germline V gene lookup returns CDR1 SGHRS and CDR2 YFSETQ. The DNA of the CDR3 is TGCGCCAGCAGCTTGGAGGGAGGACTGGAAGCTTTCTTT. It specifies CASSLEGGLEAFF.

The chain is built from TRBV28 and TRBJ2-2; D gene ambiguous. In germline, CDR1 is MDHEN, CDR2 SYDVKM. This CDR3 region has 11 residues. Trimming pared 8 bases from V and 8 bases from J, leaving 9 bases between. The chain's CDR3 is CASVLRGELFF. DNA of the CDR3: TGTGCCAGCGTCCTTCGAGGGGAGCTGTTTTTT.